This note documents a single T cell receptor (beta chain) sequence. Its antigen is unidentified. At the DNA level, this CDR3 is encoded by other sequences in the same sample as well. The data originate from a study of shared clonotypes between healthy human individuals. Study context: Each donor had three CD4 naive, three CD4 memory, two CD8 naive and one CD8 memory plate.

It was into CD45RA+ naive and CD45RA-negative memory subsets that the CD4+ cells were split. This CDR3 is 15 amino acids long. Germline V lookup: CDR1 MNHNS, CDR2 SASEGT. J lost 1 base, V lost 3 bases, and 1 base had no gene match. Deep was the level used in running the assay. Generated by immunoSEQ multiplex PCR, the TCRdb table keeps only in-frame clones and is missing some. This sample yields fewer than 1.8 million clones, of which about 98.5% are seen a single time; approximately 0.4% belongs to the top ten. Study-wide results and caveats: Shared across four donors were roughly 4.8% of the naive CD4 clonotypes.

Sequenced input: naive CD4+ T cells sorted from blood. Subset in this sample: CD45RA+ positively selected. This receptor was obtained from a man aged 25 to 40 in good health. This chain connects TRBV6-1 to TRBJ2-3; 10 bases are shared with TRBD1. The CDR3 protein is CASSEGTGGTDTQYF. The CDR3 DNA sequence: TGTGCCAGCAGTGAGGGGACAGGGGGCACAGATACGCAGTATTTT.